Listed here is a single T cell receptor beta chain. Its specificity is not known. The sample is drawn from a study of shared clonotypes between healthy human individuals. Study conclusions and caveats: Clonotypes shared by all four donors outscored non-shared clonotypes in generation probability.

TCRdb's table, derived via immunoSEQ multiplex PCR, lists solely in-frame clones and lacks some. The data hold a few hundred thousand clones, with roughly 70% observed a single time. This CDR3 contains 16 residues. Germline CDR1 SGHRS, CDR2 YFSETQ. V was trimmed by 6 bases and J by 5 bases, leaving 23 bases between them. The clonotype originates from a man in his thirties or forties in good health. The source material was memory CD4+ T cells sorted from blood. Specified subset: CD45RA-negative fraction. This chain connects TRBV5-1 to TRBJ1-1; D unclear. The CDR3 coding sequence is TGCGCCAGCACCCCCACCCCAGGAATCGTCCGTACTGAAGCTTTCTTT. Translation: CASTPTPGIVRTEAFF. The full variable domain, in which reference TRBV5-1 and TRBJ1-1 provide the parts outside the CDR3, is KAGVTQTPRYLIKTRGQQVTLSCSPISGHRSVSWYQQTPGQGLQFLFEYFSETQRNKGNFPGRFSGRQFSNSRSEMNVSTLELGDSALYLCASTPTPGIVRTEAFFGQGTRLTVV.